This T cell receptor (beta chain) was sequenced in a study of response to subunit inactivated influenza vaccine (dated by TCRdb to 2017 to 2018). Regarding the research as a whole: Deep quantitative T cell receptor repertoire profiling was used in the study to track responses to a trivalent subunit inactivated influenza vaccine.

Trimming accounts for 3 bases at V and 5 bases at J, while the number of junction bases matched to no gene is 5. There are 14 amino acids in the CDR3, from cysteine to phenylalanine inclusive. CDR3 DNA only is kept here, 42 bases in frame from base 1. On this clonotype: This clone's antigen is unknown. There are no base qualities to consult, and no much larger clone falls within one base.

Libraries were prepared through RT-PCR. Instrument on record: Illumina HiSeq 2500. TCRdb took the public reads, trimmed them with fastp at Q25, ran MiXCR for clone calling and kept in-frame beta chains. Each CDR3 protein gets just one entry, which takes the most common genes and DNA from the rows behind it. This sample comprises about 800,000 distinct CDR3 sequences, approximately 22% of them detected only once. The top ten hold about 9.4% of the sample. Findings and caveats that apply to the study as a whole: The authors suggested that each seasonal influenza vaccination may recruit only a limited number of new T cells.

The clonotype originates from a man in his forties or fifties who received an inactivated influenza vaccine. Donor details come from another sample of the same person, matched by shared clones. The chain employs TRBV12-3 or TRBV12-4 and TRBJ2-7, with 9 central nucleotides matching TRBD1. The source material was PBMCs from blood, sampled about 5 days after vaccination. In nucleotides, the sequence is TGTGCCAGCAGTTTCTGGGACAGGGCGAACGAGCAGTACTTC. Protein translation: CASSFWDRANEQYF.